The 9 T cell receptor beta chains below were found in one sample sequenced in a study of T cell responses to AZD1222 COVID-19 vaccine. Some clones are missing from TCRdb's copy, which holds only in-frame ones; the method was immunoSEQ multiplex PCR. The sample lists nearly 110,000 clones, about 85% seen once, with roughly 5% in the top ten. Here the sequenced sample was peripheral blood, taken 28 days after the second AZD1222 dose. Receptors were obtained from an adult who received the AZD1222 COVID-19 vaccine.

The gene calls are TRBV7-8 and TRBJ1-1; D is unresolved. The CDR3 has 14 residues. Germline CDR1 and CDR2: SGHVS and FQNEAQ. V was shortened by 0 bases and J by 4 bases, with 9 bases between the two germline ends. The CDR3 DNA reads TGTGCCAGCAGCTTAGCTCGGGGTGGCACTGAAGCTTTCTTT. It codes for CASSLARGGTEAFF.

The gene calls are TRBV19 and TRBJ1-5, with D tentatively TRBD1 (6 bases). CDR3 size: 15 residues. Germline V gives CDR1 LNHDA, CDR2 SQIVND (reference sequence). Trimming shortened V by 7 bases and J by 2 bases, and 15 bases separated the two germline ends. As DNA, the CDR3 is TGTGCCAGTACTTTAAGCCGGACAGGCAATCAGCCCCAGCATTTT. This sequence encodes CASTLSRTGNQPQHF. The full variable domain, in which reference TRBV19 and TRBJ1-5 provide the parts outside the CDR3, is DGGITQSPKYLFRKEGQNVTLSCEQNLNHDAMYWYRQDPGQGLRLIYYSQIVNDFQKGDIAEGYSVSREKKESFPLTVTSAQKNPTAFYLCASTLSRTGNQPQHFGDGTRLSIL.

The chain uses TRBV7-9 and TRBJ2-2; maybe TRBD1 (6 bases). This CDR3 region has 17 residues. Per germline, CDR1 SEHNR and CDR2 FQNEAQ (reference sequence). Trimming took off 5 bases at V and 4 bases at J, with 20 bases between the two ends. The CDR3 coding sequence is TGTGCCAGCAGCCTCGGTGCTCAGGGGATAGTCACCGGGGAGCTGTTTTTT. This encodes CASSLGAQGIVTGELFF.

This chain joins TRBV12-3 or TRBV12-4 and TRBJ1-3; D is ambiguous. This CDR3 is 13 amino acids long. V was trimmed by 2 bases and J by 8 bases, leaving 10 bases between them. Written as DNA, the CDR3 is TGTGCCAGCAGTTTAAGTACAGCGCACACCATATATTTT. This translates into CASSLSTAHTIYF.

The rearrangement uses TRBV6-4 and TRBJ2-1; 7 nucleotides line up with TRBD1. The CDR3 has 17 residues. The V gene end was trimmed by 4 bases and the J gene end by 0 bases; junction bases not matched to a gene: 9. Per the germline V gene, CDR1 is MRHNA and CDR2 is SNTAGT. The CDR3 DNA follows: TGTGCCAGCAGTGTAGAGGGGGCGATGAGCTCCTACAATGAGCAGTTCTTC. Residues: CASSVEGAMSSYNEQFF.

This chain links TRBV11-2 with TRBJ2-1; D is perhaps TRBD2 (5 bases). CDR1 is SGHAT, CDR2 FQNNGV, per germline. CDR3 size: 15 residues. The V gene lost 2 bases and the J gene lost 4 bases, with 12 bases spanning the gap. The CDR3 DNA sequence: TGTGCCAGCAGCTTATCCCCCGGGGAGTACAATGAGCAGTTCTTC. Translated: CASSLSPGEYNEQFF.

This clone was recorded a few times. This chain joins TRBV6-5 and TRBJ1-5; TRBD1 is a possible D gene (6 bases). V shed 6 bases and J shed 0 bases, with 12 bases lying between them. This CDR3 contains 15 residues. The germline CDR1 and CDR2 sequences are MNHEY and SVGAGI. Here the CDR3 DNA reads TGTGCCAGCAGCGGGACACCAAGTAGCAATCAGCCCCAGCATTTT. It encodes CASSGTPSSNQPQHF.

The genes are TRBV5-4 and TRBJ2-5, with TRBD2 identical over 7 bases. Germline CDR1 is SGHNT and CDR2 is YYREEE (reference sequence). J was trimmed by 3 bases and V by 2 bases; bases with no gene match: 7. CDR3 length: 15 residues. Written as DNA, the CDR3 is TGTGCCAGCAGCTTCGGGTACGGGGGGAAAGAGACCCAGTACTTC. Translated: CASSFGYGGKETQYF.

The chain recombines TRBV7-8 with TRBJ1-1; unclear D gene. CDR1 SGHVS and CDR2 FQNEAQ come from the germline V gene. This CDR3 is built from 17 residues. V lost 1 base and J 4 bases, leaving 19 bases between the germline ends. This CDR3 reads CASSLVSVLALGTEAFF. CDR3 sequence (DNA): TGTGCCAGCAGCTTAGTTTCCGTTCTGGCCCTGGGCACTGAAGCTTTCTTT.